The subject of this entry is one T cell receptor (beta chain). This entry belongs to a study of blood T cell repertoires in COVID-19. Turning to the study itself: Researchers got acute and convalescent COVID-19 samples from the United States, Italy and Spain. T cells, B-cell-depleted T cells, or PBMCs provided the cDNA or gDNA that served as material.

Germline V CDR1 and CDR2: SGHVS, FNYEAQ. The V gene lost 0 bases and the J gene lost 0 bases, with 9 bases spanning the gap. The CDR3 consists of 15 residues. How the authors handled the data: Amplified reference gene primers provided the basis for estimating nucleated cell counts. Generated by immunoSEQ multiplex PCR, the TCRdb table keeps only in-frame clones and is missing some. V and J calls plus clone size are reproduced from that table; the DNA served to infer D and trimming. The profile covers approximately 110,000 clones, with around 80% appearing a single time and roughly 14% taken by the ten largest.

The chain has TRBV7-6 and TRBJ2-7, with D maybe TRBD2 (5 bases). The receptor was derived from a woman at least 80 years old with acute or convalescent COVID-19. The sequencing sample was made of peripheral blood. Here the CDR3 DNA reads TGTGCCAGCAGCTTAGCGGTGGGAGACTCCTACGAGCAGTACTTC. It yields the protein CASSLAVGDSYEQYF. Full variable domain (missing parts from reference TRBV7-6 and TRBJ2-7): GAGVSQSPRYKVTKRGQDVALRCDPISGHVSLYWYRQALGQGPEFLTYFNYEAQQDKSGLPNDRFSAERPEGSISTLTIQRTEQRDSAMYRCASSLAVGDSYEQYFGPGTRLTVT.